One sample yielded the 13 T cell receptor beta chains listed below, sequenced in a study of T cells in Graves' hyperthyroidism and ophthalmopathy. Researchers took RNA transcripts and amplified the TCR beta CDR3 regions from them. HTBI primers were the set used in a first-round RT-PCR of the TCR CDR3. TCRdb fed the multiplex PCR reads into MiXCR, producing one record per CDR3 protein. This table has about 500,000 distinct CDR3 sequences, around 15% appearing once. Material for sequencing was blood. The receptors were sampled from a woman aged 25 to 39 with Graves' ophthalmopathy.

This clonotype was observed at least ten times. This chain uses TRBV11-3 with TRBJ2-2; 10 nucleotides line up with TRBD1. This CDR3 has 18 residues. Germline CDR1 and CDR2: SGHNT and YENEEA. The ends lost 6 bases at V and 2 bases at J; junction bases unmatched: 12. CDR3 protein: CASSPGTGALHNTGELFF. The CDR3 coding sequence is TGTGCCAGCAGTCCCGGGACAGGGGCCTTGCACAACACCGGGGAGCTGTTTTTT.

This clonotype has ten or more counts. The CDR3 sequence is CASSFGSVPSTDTQYF. The CDR3 DNA reads TGTGCCAGCAGTTTCGGTAGCGTCCCTAGCACAGATACGCAGTATTTT. V is TRBV12-3 or TRBV12-4 and J is TRBJ2-3; D is possibly TRBD2 (5 bases). The germline V and J ends were trimmed by 3 bases and 0 bases, with 13 bases remaining between them. This CDR3 is built from 16 residues.

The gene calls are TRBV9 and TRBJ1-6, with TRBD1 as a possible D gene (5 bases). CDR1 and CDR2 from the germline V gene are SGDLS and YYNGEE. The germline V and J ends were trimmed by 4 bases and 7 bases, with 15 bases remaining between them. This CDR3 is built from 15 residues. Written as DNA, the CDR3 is TGTGCCAGCAGCTTCCGTTGGGGCACCAATTCACCCCTCCACTTT. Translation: CASSFRWGTNSPLHF.

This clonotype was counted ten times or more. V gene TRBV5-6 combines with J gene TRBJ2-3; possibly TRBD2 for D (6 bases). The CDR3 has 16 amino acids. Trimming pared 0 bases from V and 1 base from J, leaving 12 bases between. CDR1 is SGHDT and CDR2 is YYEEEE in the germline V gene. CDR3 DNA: TGTGCCAGCAGCTTGGAGGGATGGGAGGGCACAGATACGCAGTATTTT. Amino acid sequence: CASSLEGWEGTDTQYF.

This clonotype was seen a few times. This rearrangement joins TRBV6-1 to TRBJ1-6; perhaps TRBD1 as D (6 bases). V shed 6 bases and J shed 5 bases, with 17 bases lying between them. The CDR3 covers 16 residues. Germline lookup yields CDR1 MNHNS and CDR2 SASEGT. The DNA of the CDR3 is TGTGCCAGCAGCGACGGACAGTATGGCGATAATTCACCCCTCCACTTT. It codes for CASSDGQYGDNSPLHF.

The CDR3 coding sequence is TGTGCCTGGAGCCAGGGGGCAGGAAACACCATATATTTT. This encodes CAWSQGAGNTIYF. The chain links TRBV30 to TRBJ1-3; 8 nucleotides line up with TRBD1. Germline CDR1 GTSNPN, CDR2 SVGIG (reference sequence). J lost 4 bases, V lost 3 bases, and 2 bases had no gene match. This CDR3 region has 13 residues.

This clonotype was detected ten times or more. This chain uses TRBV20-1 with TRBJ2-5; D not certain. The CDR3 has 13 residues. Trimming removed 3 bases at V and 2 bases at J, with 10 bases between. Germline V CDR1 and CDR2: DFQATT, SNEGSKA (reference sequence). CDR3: CSASNSFQETQYF. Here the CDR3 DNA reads TGCAGTGCTAGTAACAGTTTTCAAGAGACCCAGTACTTC.

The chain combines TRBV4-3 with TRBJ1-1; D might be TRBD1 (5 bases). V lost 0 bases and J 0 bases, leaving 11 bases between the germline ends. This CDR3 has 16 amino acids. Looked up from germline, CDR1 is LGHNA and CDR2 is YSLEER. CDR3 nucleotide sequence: TGCGCCAGCAGCCAAGAATTTTCGGGGGTGAACACTGAAGCTTTCTTT. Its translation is CASSQEFSGVNTEAFF.

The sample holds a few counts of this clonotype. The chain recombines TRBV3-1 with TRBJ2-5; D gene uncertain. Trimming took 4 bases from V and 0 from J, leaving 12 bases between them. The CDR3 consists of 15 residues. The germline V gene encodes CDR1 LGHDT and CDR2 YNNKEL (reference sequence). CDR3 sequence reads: CASSPLDLYQETQYF. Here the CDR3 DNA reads TGTGCCAGCAGCCCCCTTGATCTTTACCAAGAGACCCAGTACTTC.

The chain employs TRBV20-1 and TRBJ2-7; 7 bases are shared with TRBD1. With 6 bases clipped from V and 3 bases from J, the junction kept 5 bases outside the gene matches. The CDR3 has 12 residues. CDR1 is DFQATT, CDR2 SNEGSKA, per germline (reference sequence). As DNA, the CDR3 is TGCAGTGCGCCCGGGACAGTCTACGAGCAGTACTTC. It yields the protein CSAPGTVYEQYF.

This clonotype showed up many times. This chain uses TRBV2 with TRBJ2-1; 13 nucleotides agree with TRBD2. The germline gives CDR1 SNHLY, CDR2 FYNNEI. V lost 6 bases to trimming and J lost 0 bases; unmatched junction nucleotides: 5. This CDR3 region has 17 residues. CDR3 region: CASRGTSGVSSYNEQFF. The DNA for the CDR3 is TGTGCCAGCAGGGGGACTAGCGGGGTGAGCTCCTACAATGAGCAGTTCTTC.

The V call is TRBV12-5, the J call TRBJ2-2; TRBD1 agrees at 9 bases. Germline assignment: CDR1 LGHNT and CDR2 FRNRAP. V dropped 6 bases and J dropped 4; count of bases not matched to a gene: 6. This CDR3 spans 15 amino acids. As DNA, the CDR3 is TGTGCTAGTGGACCGGACAGGGGTGGCACCGGGGAGCTGTTTTTT. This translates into CASGPDRGGTGELFF.

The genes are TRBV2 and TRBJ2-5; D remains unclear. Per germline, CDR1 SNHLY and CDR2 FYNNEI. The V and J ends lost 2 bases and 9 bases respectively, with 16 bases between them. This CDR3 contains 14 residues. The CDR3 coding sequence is TGTGCCAGCAGTGAAATGGGATTGGGTTTGGCCCAGTACTTC. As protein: CASSEMGLGLAQYF. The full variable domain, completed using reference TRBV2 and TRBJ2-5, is EPEVTQTPSHQVTQMGQEVILRCVPISNHLYFYWYRQILGQKVEFLVSFYNNEISEKSEIFDDQFSVERPDGSNFTLKIRSTKLEDSAMYFCASSEMGLGLAQYFGPGTRLLVL.